A single sample is the source of the 16 T cell receptor beta chains below, sequenced in a study of blood T cell repertoires in COVID-19. The table came from immunoSEQ multiplex PCR; TCRdb's copy has only in-frame clones and leaves some out. The sample carries 65,000 to 80,000 clones, approximately 80% recorded once. The sequencing sample was made of peripheral blood. The receptors were gathered from a man aged 45 to 65 with acute or convalescent COVID-19.

This clone was seen only once. V is TRBV4-3 and J is TRBJ2-7; TRBD1 might be the D (5 bases). The germline CDR1 and CDR2 sequences are LGHNA and YSLEER. This CDR3 is 14 amino acids long. Trimming pared 2 bases from V and 3 bases from J, leaving 11 bases between. The CDR3 reads CASSQSRVYYEQYF. For the CDR3, the DNA is TGCGCCAGCAGCCAAAGCAGGGTCTACTACGAGCAGTACTTC.

This chain links TRBV10-3 with TRBJ2-2; 9 nucleotides agree with TRBD1. The CDR3 is made up of 17 amino acids. Germline CDR1 is ENHRY and CDR2 is SYGVKD. The junction had 10 bases not matched to a gene; V was cut back by 2 bases and J by 6 bases. CDR3 protein: CAISEAIGTGIAGELFF. CDR3 in DNA: TGTGCCATCAGTGAGGCTATCGGGACAGGGATCGCCGGGGAGCTGTTTTTT.

This chain uses TRBV19 with TRBJ2-1; a possible D gene is TRBD2 (6 bases). V shed 5 bases and J shed 10 bases, with 15 bases lying between them. Germline values: CDR1 LNHDA, CDR2 SQIVND (reference sequence). This CDR3 has 13 residues. The CDR3 protein is CASSWGLPGEQFF. The CDR3 bases are TGTGCCAGTAGTTGGGGACTGCCGGGAGAGCAGTTCTTC.

V is TRBV5-1 and J is TRBJ2-5; 8 nucleotides agree with TRBD1. Trimming removed 4 bases from V and 1 base from J; junction bases left unmatched: 6. This CDR3 has 15 amino acids. Germline V lookup: CDR1 SGHRS, CDR2 YFSETQ. CDR3 DNA: TGCGCCAGCAGCAGGGGACAGGCCTTCCAAGAGACCCAGTACTTC. Translated: CASSRGQAFQETQYF.

This clone was detected a few times. This sequence joins TRBV16 and TRBJ1-2; 9 bases are a match to TRBD1. Germline trimming cut 4 bases from V and 3 bases from J; bases unmatched to any gene: 6. This CDR3 comprises 15 residues. Germline V CDR1 and CDR2: KGHSY, FQNENV. The CDR3 protein is CASSLNDRGYYGYTF. CDR3 sequence (DNA): TGTGCCAGCAGCCTCAACGACAGGGGGTACTATGGCTACACCTTC.

The rearrangement joins TRBV27 to TRBJ1-2, with 9 bases lining up with TRBD1. CDR1 MNHEY and CDR2 SMNVEV come from the germline V gene (reference sequence). The trim removed 3 bases at V and 2 bases at J, leaving 7 bases unmatched. This CDR3 comprises 16 residues. In nucleotides, the CDR3 is TGTGCCAGCAGTTTGGGGACAGGGAACAAAAACTATGGCTACACCTTC. Amino acid sequence: CASSLGTGNKNYGYTF.

V and J are TRBV5-5 and TRBJ1-4; D is unresolved. V lost 4 bases and J lost 2, with 12 bases in between. This CDR3 spans 15 amino acids. Germline V CDR1 and CDR2: SGHKS, YYEKEE (reference sequence). The CDR3 region is CASSPTRSTNEKLFF. The CDR3 nucleotides read TGTGCCAGCAGCCCTACTCGATCGACTAATGAAAAACTGTTTTTT.

The chain combines TRBV6-6 with TRBJ2-2, with TRBD2 matching 7 bases. CDR1 MNHNY and CDR2 SVGAGI come from the germline V gene (reference sequence). The CDR3 is made up of 15 amino acids. Unmatched junction bases numbered 8, after V lost 10 bases and J lost 0 bases. CDR3 DNA: TGTGCCATCCGAACTAGCGCAGCGAACACCGGGGAGCTGTTTTTT. Protein product: CAIRTSAANTGELFF.

This chain connects TRBV6-6 to TRBJ2-3, with a weak D call TRBD2 (6 bases). Germline CDR1 is MNHNY and CDR2 is SVGAGI (reference sequence). The CDR3 spans 11 residues. The V end lost 5 bases, the J end lost 15 bases, and 15 bases lay between the germline ends. The CDR3 nucleotides read TGTGCCAGCAGTCCCCCGGGACTCCTTTATTTT. It is translated as CASSPPGLLYF.

In its sample, this clone was seen once. The chain uses TRBV5-4 and TRBJ2-2, with 8 bases fitting TRBD2. V lost 4 bases and J lost 1; bases outside the gene matches: 9. This CDR3 is built from 17 residues. CDR1 SGHNT and CDR2 YYREEE come from the germline V gene (reference sequence). DNA of the CDR3: TGTGCCAGCAGCCCCCGAGTTAGCGGGAAGAACACCGGGGAGCTGTTTTTT. Encoded protein: CASSPRVSGKNTGELFF.

CDR3 residues: CASSTTGIYGYTF. CDR3 bases: TGTGCCAGCAGCACTACGGGGATCTATGGCTACACCTTC. The genes are TRBV9 and TRBJ1-2; D not certain. Germline values: CDR1 SGDLS, CDR2 YYNGEE. This CDR3 comprises 13 residues. V lost 4 bases and J lost 4, with 11 bases in between.

This chain connects TRBV4-3 to TRBJ2-1, with TRBD2 identical over 11 bases. The CDR3 totals 17 residues. V lost 4 bases, J lost 4 bases, and 9 bases stayed unmatched. In germline, CDR1 is LGHNA, CDR2 YSLEER. CDR3 sequence: CASSPHSGTSGYNEQFF. As DNA, the CDR3 is TGCGCCAGCAGCCCTCACTCCGGGACTAGCGGTTACAATGAGCAGTTCTTC.

This clone was observed once. The chain employs TRBV11-2 and TRBJ2-7, with D tentatively TRBD2 (5 bases). There are 15 residues in the CDR3. Trimming removed 0 bases at V and 0 bases at J, with 9 bases between. Germline V gives CDR1 SGHAT, CDR2 FQNNGV. CDR3 coding DNA: TGTGCCAGCAGCTTAGACCCGGGATCCTCCTACGAGCAGTACTTC. This translates into CASSLDPGSSYEQYF.

The chain links TRBV7-2 to TRBJ2-7, with 13 bases aligning to TRBD2. Losses at the gene ends were 5 bases for V and 2 bases for J; bases not matched to a gene: 6. There are 16 residues in the CDR3. CDR1 and CDR2 from the germline V gene are SGHTA and FQGNSA. DNA of the CDR3: TGTGCCAGCAGCCTCCATGGGACTAGCGGGGCCTACGAGCAGTACTTC. Its protein is CASSLHGTSGAYEQYF.

The rearrangement uses TRBV19 and TRBJ1-3; D is perhaps TRBD1 (6 bases). This CDR3 comprises 16 residues. V was trimmed by 6 bases and J by 0 bases, leaving 15 bases between them. CDR1 and CDR2 (germline): LNHDA, SQIVND (reference sequence). CDR3 residues: CASSFPRTDSGNTIYF. The CDR3 region has the DNA TGTGCCAGTAGCTTCCCTAGGACAGACTCTGGAAACACCATATATTTT.

V and J are TRBV3-1 (or the pseudogene TRBV3-2) and TRBJ2-7; TRBD2 might be the D (7 bases). This CDR3 region has 15 residues. V dropped 7 bases and J dropped 3 bases, with 19 bases sitting between them. The germline V gene encodes CDR1 LGHDT and CDR2 YNNKEL (reference sequence). The CDR3 nucleotides are TGTGCCAGCACCTTGGGGGGGGCGACCTTCTACGAGCAGTACTTC. It encodes CASTLGGATFYEQYF.